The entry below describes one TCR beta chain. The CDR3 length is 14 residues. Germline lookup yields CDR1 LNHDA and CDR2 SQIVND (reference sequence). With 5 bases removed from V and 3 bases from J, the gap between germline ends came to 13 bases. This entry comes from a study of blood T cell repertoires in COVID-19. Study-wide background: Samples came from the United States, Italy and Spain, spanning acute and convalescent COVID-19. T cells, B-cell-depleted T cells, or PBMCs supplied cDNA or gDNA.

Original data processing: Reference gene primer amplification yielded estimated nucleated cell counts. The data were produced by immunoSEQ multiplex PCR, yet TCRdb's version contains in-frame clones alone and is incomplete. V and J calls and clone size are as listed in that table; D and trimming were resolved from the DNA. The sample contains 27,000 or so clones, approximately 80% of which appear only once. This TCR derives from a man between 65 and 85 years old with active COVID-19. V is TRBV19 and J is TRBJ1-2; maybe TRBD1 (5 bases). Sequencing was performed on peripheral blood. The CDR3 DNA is TGTGCCAGTAGTTCCGGGGGTGGCTACTATGGCTACACCTTC. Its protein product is CASSSGGGYYGYTF.